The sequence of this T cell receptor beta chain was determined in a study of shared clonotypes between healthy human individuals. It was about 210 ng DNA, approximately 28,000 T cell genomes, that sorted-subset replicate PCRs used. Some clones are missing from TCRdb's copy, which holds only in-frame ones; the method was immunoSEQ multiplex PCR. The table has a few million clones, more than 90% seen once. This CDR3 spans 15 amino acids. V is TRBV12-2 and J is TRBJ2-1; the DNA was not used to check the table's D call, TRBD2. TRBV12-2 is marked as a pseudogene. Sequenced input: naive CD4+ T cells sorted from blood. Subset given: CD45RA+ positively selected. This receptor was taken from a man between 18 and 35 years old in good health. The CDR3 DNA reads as TGTGCAAGTCGCCCTTTGCCCCCCTGGAGTAATGAGCAGTTCTTC. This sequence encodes CASRPLPPWSNEQFF.